This TCR beta chain was recovered during a study of T cells in Graves' hyperthyroidism and ophthalmopathy. The V and J ends lost 11 bases and 4 bases respectively, with 20 bases between them. This CDR3 contains 14 residues. Germline values: CDR1 LNHDA, CDR2 SQIVND (reference sequence). The CDR3 regions of TCR beta were amplified from RNA transcripts. The HTBI set primed first-round TCR CDR3 RT-PCR. TCRdb re-called the multiplex PCR reads through MiXCR, storing one row per CDR3 protein. This table holds about 510,000 distinct CDR3 sequences, about 14% found once. This clonotype came up many times. Its antigen remains unknown. Newly diagnosed patients aged 18 to 65 had hyperthyroidism of under 2 months' duration. This sample holds PBMCs from about 10 ml fresh peripheral blood. Study-level points and caveats: For ophthalmopathy, model prediction preceded onset by a median about 6.4 months. The blood repertoire included most of the expanded thyroid clonotypes above 0.001.

Specimen: blood. V gene TRBV19 combines with J gene TRBJ1-1; D is unresolved. This receptor was obtained from a middle-aged woman with Graves' hyperthyroidism. The CDR3 loop is CASSVDGWSTEAFF. DNA for the CDR3: TGTGCCTCGAGCGTGGACGGCTGGAGCACTGAAGCTTTCTTT. The whole variable domain, filled in from reference TRBV19 and TRBJ1-1, reads DGGITQSPKYLFRKEGQNVTLSCEQNLNHDAMYWYRQDPGQGLRLIYYSQIVNDFQKGDIAEGYSVSREKKESFPLTVTSAQKNPTAFYLCASSVDGWSTEAFFGQGTRLTVV.